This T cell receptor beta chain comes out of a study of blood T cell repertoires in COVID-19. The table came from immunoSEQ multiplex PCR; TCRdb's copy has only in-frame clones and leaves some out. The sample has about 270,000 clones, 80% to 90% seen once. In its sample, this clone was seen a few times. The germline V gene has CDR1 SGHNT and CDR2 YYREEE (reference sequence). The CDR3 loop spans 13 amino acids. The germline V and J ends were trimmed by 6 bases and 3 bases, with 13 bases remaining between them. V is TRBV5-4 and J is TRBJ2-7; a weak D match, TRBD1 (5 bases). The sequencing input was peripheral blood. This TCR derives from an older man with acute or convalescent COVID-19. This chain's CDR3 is CASKHQGYYEQYF. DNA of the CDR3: TGTGCCAGCAAGCATCAGGGTTACTACGAGCAGTACTTC.